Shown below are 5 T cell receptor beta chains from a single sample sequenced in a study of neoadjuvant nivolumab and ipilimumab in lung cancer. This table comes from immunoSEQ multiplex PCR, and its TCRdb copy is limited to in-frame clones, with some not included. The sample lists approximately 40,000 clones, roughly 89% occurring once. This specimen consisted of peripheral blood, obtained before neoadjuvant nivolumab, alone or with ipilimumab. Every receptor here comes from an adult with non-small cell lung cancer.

DNA for the CDR3: TGTGCCAGCAGCCAACCTAGGGGCATGAACACTGAAGCTTTCTTT. It translates to CASSQPRGMNTEAFF. The genes are TRBV7-8 and TRBJ1-1; weak D call: TRBD1 (5 bases). The germline gives CDR1 SGHVS, CDR2 FQNEAQ. The CDR3 length is 15 residues. The ends were cut back, 5 bases at V and 0 bases at J, with 13 bases in the middle.

DNA for the CDR3: TGTGCCAGCTCACCCGGAACAGGGGCCGCTAGGCTTCGAGCTTTCTTT. It yields the protein CASSPGTGAARLRAFF. V gene TRBV18 combines with J gene TRBJ1-1; TRBD1 agrees at 7 bases. Germline CDR1 and CDR2: KGHSH and LQKENI. With 3 bases clipped from V and 10 bases from J, the junction kept 17 bases outside the gene matches. The CDR3 runs 16 residues. Using reference TRBV18 and TRBJ1-1 for the parts outside the CDR3, the full variable domain is NAGVMQNPRHLVRRRGQEARLRCSPMKGHSHVYWYRQLPEEGLKFMVYLQKENIIDESGMPKERFSAEFPKEGPSILRIQQVVRGDSAAYFCASSPGTGAARLRAFFGQGTRLTVV.

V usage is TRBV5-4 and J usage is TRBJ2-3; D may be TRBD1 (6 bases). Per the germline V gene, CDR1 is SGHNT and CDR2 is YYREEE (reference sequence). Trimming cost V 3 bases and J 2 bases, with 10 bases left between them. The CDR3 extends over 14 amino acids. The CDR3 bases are TGTGCCAGCAGCTGGGGACATTCCACAGATACGCAGTATTTT. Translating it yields CASSWGHSTDTQYF.

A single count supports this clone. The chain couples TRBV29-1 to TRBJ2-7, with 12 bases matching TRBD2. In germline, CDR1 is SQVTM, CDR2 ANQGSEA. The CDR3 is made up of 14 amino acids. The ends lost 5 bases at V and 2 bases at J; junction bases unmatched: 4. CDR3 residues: CSVTGTSGPYEQYF. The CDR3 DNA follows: TGCAGCGTTACCGGGACTAGCGGGCCCTACGAGCAGTACTTC.

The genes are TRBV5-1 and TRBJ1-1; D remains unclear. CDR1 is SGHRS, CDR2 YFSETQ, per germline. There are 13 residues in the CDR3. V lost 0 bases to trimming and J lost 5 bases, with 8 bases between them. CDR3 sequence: CASSLASETEAFF. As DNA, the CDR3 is TGCGCCAGCAGCTTGGCCAGCGAAACTGAAGCTTTCTTT.